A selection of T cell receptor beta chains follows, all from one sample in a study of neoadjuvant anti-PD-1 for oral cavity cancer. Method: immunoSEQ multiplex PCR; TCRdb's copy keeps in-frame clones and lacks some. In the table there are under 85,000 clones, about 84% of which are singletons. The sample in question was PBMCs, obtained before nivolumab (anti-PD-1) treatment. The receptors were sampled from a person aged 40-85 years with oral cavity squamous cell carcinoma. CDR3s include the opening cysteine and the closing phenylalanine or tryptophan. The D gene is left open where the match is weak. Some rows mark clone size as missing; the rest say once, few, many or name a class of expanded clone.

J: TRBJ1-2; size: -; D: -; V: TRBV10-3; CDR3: CAISESPGTNYGYTF; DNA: TGTGCCATCAGTGAGTCGCCAGGCACTAACTATGGCTACACCTTC
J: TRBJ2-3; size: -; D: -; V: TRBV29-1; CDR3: CSVELSDTQYF; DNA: TGCAGCGTTGAACTCTCGGATACGCAGTATTTT
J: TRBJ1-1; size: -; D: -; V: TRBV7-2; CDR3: CASSTDSLNTEAFF; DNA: TGTGCCAGCAGTACCGACAGCTTGAACACTGAAGCTTTCTTT
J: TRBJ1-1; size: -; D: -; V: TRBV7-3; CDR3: CASSPSLGTEAFF; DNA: TGTGCCAGCAGCCCTTCCTTAGGCACTGAAGCTTTCTTT
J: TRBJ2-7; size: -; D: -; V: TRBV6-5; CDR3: CASSYGGRSYEQYF; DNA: TGTGCCAGCAGTTACGGTGGGAGATCCTACGAGCAGTACTTC
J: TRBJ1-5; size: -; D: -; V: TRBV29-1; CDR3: CSVGSDNQPQHF; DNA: TGCAGCGTTGGGTCAGACAATCAGCCCCAGCATTTT
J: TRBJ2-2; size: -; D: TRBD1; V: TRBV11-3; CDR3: CASSFLGGTSNTGELFF; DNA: TGTGCCAGCAGCTTCCTAGGGGGCACCTCAAACACCGGGGAGCTGTTTTTT
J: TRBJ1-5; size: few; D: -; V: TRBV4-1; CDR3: CASSQDWTGASPPQHF; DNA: TGCGCCAGCAGCCAAGACTGGACGGGGGCGAGTCCGCCCCAGCATTTT
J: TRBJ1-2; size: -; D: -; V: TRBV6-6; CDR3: CASSLRQGSWGYTF; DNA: TGTGCCAGCAGTCTCCGCCAGGGATCATGGGGCTACACCTTC
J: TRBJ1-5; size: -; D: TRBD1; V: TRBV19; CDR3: CASSPGTGYQPQHF; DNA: TGTGCCAGTAGCCCAGGGACAGGGTATCAGCCCCAGCATTTT
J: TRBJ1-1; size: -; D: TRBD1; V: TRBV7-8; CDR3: CASSARDRNTEAFF; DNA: TGTGCCAGCAGCGCTCGGGACAGGAACACTGAAGCTTTCTTT
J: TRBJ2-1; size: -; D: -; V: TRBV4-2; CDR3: CASRTGLDDNEQFF; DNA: TGTGCCAGCAGGACGGGACTTGATGACAATGAGCAGTTCTTC
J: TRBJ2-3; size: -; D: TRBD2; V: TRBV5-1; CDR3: CASSIKTSGSVDTQYF; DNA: TGCGCCAGCAGCATAAAAACTAGCGGGAGTGTAGATACGCAGTATTTT
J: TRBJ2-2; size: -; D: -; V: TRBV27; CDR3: CASSFAPQGDTGELFF; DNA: TGTGCCAGCAGTTTCGCCCCACAAGGGGACACCGGGGAGCTGTTTTTT
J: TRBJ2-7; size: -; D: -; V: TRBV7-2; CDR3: CASSPLGSHAYEQYF; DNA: TGTGCCAGCAGCCCTCTTGGCTCACACGCCTACGAGCAGTACTTC
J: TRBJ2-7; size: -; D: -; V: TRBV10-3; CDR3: CATKGEDSYEQYF; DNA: TGTGCCACCAAAGGAGAGGACTCCTACGAGCAGTACTTC
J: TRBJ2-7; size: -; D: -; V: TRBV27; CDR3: CASSGQSYEQYF; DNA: TGTGCCAGCAGTGGACAGAGCTACGAGCAGTACTTC
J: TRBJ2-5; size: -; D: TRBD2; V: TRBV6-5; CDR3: CASSRTSGGRETQYF; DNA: TGTGCCAGCAGCCGAACTAGCGGGGGGCGGGAGACCCAGTACTTC
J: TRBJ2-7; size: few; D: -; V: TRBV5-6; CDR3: CATFYEQYF; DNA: TGTGCCACCTTCTACGAGCAGTACTTC
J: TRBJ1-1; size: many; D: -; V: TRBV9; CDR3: CASSVVPGMNTEAFF; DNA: TGTGCCAGCAGCGTAGTCCCAGGAATGAACACTGAAGCTTTCTTT
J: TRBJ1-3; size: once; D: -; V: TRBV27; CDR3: CASSFGGSGNTIYF; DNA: TGTGCCAGCAGTTTTGGGGGCTCTGGAAACACCATATATTTT
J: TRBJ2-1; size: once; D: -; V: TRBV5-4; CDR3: CASSLAPSSYNEQFF; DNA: TGTGCCAGCAGCTTGGCTCCCAGCTCCTACAATGAGCAGTTCTTC
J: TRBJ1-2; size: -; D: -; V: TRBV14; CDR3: CASSQEKAGYGYTF; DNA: TGTGCCAGCAGCCAAGAAAAAGCAGGCTATGGCTACACCTTC
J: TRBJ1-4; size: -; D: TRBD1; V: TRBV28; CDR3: CASSSTGGANEKLFF; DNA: TGTGCCAGCAGTTCAACAGGGGGCGCGAATGAAAAACTGTTTTTT
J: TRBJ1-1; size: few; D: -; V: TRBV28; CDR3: CASSFGEVGTEAFF; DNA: TGTGCCAGCAGTTTCGGGGAAGTGGGGACTGAAGCTTTCTTT
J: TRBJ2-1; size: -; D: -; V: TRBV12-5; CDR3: CASALTRTNEQFF; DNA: TGTGCTAGTGCCCTGACTAGGACTAATGAGCAGTTCTTC
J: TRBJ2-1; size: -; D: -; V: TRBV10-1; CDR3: CASSEASSYNEQFF; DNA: TGCGCCAGCAGTGAGGCTAGCTCCTACAATGAGCAGTTCTTC
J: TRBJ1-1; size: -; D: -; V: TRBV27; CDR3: CASSLGRKNTEAFF; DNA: TGTGCCAGCAGTCTGGGACGTAAGAACACTGAAGCTTTCTTT
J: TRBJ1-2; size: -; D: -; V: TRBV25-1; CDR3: CASSEIMGPITF; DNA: TGTGCCAGCAGTGAAATTATGGGTCCCATCACCTTC
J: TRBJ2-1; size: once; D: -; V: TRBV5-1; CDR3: CASSGTTGSSYNEQFF; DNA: TGCGCCAGCAGCGGAACAACGGGGAGCTCCTACAATGAGCAGTTCTTC
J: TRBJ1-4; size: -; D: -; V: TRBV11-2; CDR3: CASSLAEGEKLFF; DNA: TGTGCCAGCAGCTTAGCCGAGGGTGAAAAACTGTTTTTT
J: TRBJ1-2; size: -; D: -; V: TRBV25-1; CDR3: CASRSENYGYTF; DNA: TGTGCCAGCAGATCGGAAAACTATGGCTACACCTTC
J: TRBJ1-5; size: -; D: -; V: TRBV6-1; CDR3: CASSEGRGSQHF; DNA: TGTGCCAGCAGTGAAGGTCGGGGGTCCCAGCATTTT
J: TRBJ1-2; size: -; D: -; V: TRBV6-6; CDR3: CASSYSEGIGYTF; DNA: TGTGCCAGCAGTTACTCAGAGGGTATTGGCTACACCTTC
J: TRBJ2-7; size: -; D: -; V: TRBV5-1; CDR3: CASSFGTADSYEQYF; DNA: TGCGCCAGCAGCTTCGGGACCGCGGACTCCTACGAGCAGTACTTC
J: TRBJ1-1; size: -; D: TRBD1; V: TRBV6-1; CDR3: CASRGQGDTEAFF; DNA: TGTGCCAGCAGAGGACAGGGAGACACTGAAGCTTTCTTT
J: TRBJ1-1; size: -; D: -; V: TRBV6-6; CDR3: CASGQGTEAFF; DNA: TGTGCCAGCGGGCAGGGGACTGAAGCTTTCTTT